Sequencing of this T cell receptor (beta chain) was carried out in a study of metastatic and nonmetastatic thyroid tumors. Whole-study results and caveats: Compared with benign nodules, malignant thyroid tumors were reported to have significantly higher TCR beta diversity in both blood and tumor.

TCRdb reprocessed the PCR reads using MiXCR. The sample yields some 60,000 clones, almost 30% seen once. With regard to this clone: Its antigen remains unidentified.

The entire patient cohort was treatment-naive prior to thyroid surgery. Germline V CDR1 and CDR2: MNHEY, SVGEGT. The germline V and J ends were trimmed by 2 bases and 0 bases, with 8 bases remaining between them. There are 15 residues in the CDR3. The sequencing sample was made of blood. The chain links TRBV6-2 or TRBV6-3 to TRBJ1-5, with a weak D call TRBD1 (6 bases). The origin of this receptor is a female donor with papillary thyroid cancer or a benign thyroid nodule (not recorded which). Some clones in this sample may be carry-over from other donors' samples. The CDR3 loop is CASSYGTLSNQPQHF. Written as DNA, the CDR3 is TGTGCCAGCAGTTACGGGACACTTAGCAATCAGCCCCAGCATTTT.